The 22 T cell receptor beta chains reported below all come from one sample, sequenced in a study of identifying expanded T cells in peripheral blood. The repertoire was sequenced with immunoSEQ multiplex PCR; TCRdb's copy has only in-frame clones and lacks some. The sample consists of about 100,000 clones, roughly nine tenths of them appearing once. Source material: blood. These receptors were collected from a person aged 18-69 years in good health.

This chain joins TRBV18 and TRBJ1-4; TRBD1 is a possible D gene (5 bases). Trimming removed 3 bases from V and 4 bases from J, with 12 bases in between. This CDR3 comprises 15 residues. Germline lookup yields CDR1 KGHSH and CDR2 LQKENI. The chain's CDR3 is CASSPTQGFNEKLFF. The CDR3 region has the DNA TGTGCCAGCTCACCGACTCAGGGCTTTAATGAAAAACTGTTTTTT.

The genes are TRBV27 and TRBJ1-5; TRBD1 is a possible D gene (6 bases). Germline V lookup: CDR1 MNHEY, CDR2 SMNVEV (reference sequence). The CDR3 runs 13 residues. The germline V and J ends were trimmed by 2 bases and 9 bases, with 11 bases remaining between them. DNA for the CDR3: TGTGCCAGCAGTTTAGGGGGCGGGGGGCCCCAGCATTTT. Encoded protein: CASSLGGGGPQHF.

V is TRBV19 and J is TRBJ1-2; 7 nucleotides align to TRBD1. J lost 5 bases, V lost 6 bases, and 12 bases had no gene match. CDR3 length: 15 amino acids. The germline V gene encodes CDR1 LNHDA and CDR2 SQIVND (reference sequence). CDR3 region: CASSSTGAVGYGYTF. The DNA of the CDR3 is TGTGCCAGTAGCTCTACAGGGGCGGTTGGATATGGCTACACCTTC.

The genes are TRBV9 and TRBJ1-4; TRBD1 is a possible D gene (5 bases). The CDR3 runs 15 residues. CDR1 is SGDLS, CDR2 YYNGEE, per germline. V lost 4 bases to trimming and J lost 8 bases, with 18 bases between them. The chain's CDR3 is CASSFLREEGEKLFF. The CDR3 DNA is TGTGCCAGCAGCTTCCTCAGGGAGGAGGGGGAAAAACTGTTTTTT.

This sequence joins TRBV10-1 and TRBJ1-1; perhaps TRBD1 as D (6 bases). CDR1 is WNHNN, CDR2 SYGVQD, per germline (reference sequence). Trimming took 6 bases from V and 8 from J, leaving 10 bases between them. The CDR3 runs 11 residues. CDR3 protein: CASRVDREAFF. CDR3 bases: TGCGCCAGCAGGGTTGACAGGGAAGCTTTCTTT.

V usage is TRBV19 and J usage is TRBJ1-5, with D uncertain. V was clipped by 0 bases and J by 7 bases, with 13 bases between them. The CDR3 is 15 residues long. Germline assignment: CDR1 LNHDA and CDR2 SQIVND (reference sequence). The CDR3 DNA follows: TGTGCCAGTAGTATAGAGGCTGTCGTAGAACAGCCCCAGCATTTT. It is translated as CASSIEAVVEQPQHF.

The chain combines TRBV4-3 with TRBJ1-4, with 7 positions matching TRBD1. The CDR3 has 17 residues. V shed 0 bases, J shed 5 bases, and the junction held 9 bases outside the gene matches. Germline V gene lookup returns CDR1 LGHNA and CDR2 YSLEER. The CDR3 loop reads CASSQEPGTAQNEKLFF. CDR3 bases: TGCGCCAGCAGCCAAGAACCCGGGACAGCGCAAAATGAAAAACTGTTTTTT.

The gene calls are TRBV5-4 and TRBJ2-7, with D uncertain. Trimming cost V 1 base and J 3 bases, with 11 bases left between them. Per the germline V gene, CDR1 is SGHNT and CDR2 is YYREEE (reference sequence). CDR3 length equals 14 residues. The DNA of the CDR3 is TGTGCCAGCAGCTTGCGTTCCCAAGGCTACGAGCAGTACTTC. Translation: CASSLRSQGYEQYF.

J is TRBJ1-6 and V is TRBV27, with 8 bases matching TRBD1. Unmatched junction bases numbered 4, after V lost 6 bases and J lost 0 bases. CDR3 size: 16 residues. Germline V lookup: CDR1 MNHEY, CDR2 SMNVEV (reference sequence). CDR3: CASRRQGSSYNSPLHF. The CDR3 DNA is TGTGCCAGCAGAAGACAGGGGAGCTCCTATAATTCACCCCTCCACTTT.

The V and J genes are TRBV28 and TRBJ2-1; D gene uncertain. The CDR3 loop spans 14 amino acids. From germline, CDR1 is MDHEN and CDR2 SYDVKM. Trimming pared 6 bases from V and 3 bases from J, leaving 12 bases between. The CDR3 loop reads CASSPGGIYNEQFF. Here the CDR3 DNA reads TGTGCCAGCAGCCCGGGTGGGATCTACAATGAGCAGTTCTTC.

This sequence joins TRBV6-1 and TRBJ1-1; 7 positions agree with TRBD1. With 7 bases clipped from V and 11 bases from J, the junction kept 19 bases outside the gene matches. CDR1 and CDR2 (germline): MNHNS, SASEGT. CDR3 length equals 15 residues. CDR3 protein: CASTRDRDSTTLAFF. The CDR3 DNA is TGTGCCAGCACCCGAGACCGGGACAGTACCACCTTGGCTTTCTTT.

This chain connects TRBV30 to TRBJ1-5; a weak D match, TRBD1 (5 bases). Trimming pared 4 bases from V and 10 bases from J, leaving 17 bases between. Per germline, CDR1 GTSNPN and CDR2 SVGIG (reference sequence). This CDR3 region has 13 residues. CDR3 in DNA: TGTGCCTGGACCGCGACGGGGGGAGGACCCCAGCATTTT. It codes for CAWTATGGGPQHF.

The DNA for the CDR3 is TGTGCCACCAGCAAGACATTATCTGGGGAAAACACCATATATTTT. Translated, it gives CATSKTLSGENTIYF. The chain links TRBV15 to TRBJ1-3; D ambiguous. The CDR3 totals 15 residues. Germline V lookup: CDR1 LNHNV, CDR2 YYDKDF (reference sequence). The germline V and J ends were trimmed by 4 bases and 6 bases, with 16 bases remaining between them.

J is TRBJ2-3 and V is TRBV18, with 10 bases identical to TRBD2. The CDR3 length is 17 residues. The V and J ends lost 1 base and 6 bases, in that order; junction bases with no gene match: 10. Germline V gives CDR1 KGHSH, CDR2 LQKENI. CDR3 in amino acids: CASSPLRSGGAIDTQYF. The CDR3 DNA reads TGTGCCAGCTCACCACTTAGAAGCGGGGGGGCCATCGATACGCAGTATTTT.

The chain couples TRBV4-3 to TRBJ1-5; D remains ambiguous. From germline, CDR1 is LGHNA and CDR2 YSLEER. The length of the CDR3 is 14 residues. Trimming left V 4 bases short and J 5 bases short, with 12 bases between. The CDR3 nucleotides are TGCGCCAGCAGCCCGGGTATAGGTTATCAGCCCCAGCATTTT. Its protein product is CASSPGIGYQPQHF.

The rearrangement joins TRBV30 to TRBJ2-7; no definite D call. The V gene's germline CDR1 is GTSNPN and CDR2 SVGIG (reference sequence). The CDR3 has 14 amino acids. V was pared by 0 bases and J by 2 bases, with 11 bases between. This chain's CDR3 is CAWSVVAGTYEQYF. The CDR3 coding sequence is TGTGCCTGGAGTGTAGTGGCCGGTACCTACGAGCAGTACTTC.

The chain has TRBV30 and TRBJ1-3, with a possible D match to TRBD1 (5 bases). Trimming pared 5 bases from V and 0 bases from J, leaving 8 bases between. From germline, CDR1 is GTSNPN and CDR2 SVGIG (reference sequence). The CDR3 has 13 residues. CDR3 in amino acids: CAWARGSGNTIYF. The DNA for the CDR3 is TGTGCCTGGGCTAGGGGCTCTGGAAACACCATATATTTT.

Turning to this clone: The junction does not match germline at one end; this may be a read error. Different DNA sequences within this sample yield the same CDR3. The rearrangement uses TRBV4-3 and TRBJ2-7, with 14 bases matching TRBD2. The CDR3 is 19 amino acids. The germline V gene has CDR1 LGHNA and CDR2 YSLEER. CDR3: CASSQESGGTSGGTYEQYF. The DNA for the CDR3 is TGCGCCAGTAGCCAAGAATCGGGCGGGACTAGCGGGGGTACCTACGAGCAGTACTTC.

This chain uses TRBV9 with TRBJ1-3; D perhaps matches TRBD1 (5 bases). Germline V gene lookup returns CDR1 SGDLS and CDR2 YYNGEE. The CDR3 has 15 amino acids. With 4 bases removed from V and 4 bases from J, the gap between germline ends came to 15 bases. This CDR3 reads CASSSFQGSGNTIYF. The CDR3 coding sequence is TGTGCCAGCAGCTCATTCCAGGGTTCGGGAAACACCATATATTTT.

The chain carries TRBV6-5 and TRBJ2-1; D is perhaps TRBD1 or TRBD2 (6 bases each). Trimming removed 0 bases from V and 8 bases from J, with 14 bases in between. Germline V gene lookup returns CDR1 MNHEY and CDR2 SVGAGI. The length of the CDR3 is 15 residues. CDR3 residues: CASSYSRGGRYEQFF. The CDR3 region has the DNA TGTGCCAGCAGTTACTCGAGAGGGGGGAGGTATGAGCAGTTCTTC.

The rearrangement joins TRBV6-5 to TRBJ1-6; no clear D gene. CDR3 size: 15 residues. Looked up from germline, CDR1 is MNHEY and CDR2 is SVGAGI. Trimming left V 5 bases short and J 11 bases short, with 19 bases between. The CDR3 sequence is CASSPGSSHVTPLHF. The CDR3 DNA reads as TGTGCCAGCAGTCCCGGATCATCACACGTGACACCCCTCCACTTT.

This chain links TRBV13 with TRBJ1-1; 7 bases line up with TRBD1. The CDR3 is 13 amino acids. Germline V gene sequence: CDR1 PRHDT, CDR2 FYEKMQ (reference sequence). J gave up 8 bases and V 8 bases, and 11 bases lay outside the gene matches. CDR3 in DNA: TGTGCCAGCCACAGGGGAGGTTCTATGGAAGCTTTCTTT. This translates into CASHRGGSMEAFF.